The sequence of this TCR beta chain was determined in a study of blood T cell repertoires in COVID-19. Overall study context: Sites in the United States, Italy and Spain provided acute and convalescent COVID-19 samples. Nucleic acid was either cDNA or gDNA, and it came from T cells, B-cell-depleted T cells, or PBMCs.

In the source study's methods: Amplification from reference gene primers served as the basis for estimated nucleated cell counts. Profiled with immunoSEQ multiplex PCR; TCRdb holds only in-frame clones, not every one. V, J and clone size reflect that table, while D and trimming were determined from the DNA. The sample carries roughly 73,000 clones, over 75% recorded once. From germline, CDR1 is GTSNPN and CDR2 SVGIG (reference sequence). J lost 4 bases, V lost 5 bases, and 7 bases had no gene match. This CDR3 contains 15 residues. Sequencing used peripheral blood. The TCR sequence derives from a woman over 75 with active or convalescent COVID-19. The gene calls are TRBV30 and TRBJ2-3, with 12 bases identical to TRBD1. CDR3: CAWGPGTGGADTQYF. The CDR3 DNA reads as TGTGCCTGGGGCCCCGGGACAGGGGGCGCAGATACGCAGTATTTT.